A selection of T cell receptor beta chains follows, all from one sample in a study of T cells in Graves' hyperthyroidism and ophthalmopathy. TCRdb itself ran the multiplex PCR reads through MiXCR, one entry per CDR3 protein. This table has fewer than 500,000 distinct CDR3 sequences, roughly 14% appearing once. Sequenced input: blood. The receptors derive from a man younger than 35 with Graves' ophthalmopathy. CDR3s include the opening cysteine and the closing phenylalanine or tryptophan. D genes are given only for firm matches. Size tells how often a clone was seen (once, few, many) or the class of an expanded clone, and some rows leave it out.

>-|many|TRBJ1-5|TRBV6-1
TGTGCCAGCAGTCGGACGGTGGAGGGCAATCAGCCCCAGCATTTT
CASSRTVEGNQPQHF
>-|many|TRBJ2-7|TRBV5-1
TGCGCCAGCAGCTTGGATGCGGGGCCGACGAACGAGCAGTACTTC
CASSLDAGPTNEQYF
>TRBD1|many|TRBJ2-6|TRBV5-1
TGCGCCAGCAGCCCCAAGAACCGGGACAGGGGTTCCGGGGCCAACGTCCTGACTTTC
CASSPKNRDRGSGANVLTF
>-|many|TRBJ1-1|TRBV11-2
TGTGCCAGCAGCCATGGGTGGCTCAACACTGAAGCTTTCTTT
CASSHGWLNTEAFF
>TRBD1|few|TRBJ2-1|TRBV24-1
TGTGCCACCAGTGGACGACAGGGGGTCTACAATGAGCAGTTCTTC
CATSGRQGVYNEQFF
>TRBD1|many|TRBJ2-7|TRBV7-9
TGTGCCAGCAGCTCGTGGACAGGGGGTATGGTATCCTACGAGCAGTACTTC
CASSSWTGGMVSYEQYF
>-|few|TRBJ1-2|TRBV19
TGTGCCAGTAGCCACTCAGGTACCCTATATAACTATGGCTACACCTTC
CASSHSGTLYNYGYTF
>-|few|TRBJ2-5|TRBV5-1
TGCGCCAGCAGCTTCCAGTACCAAGAGACCCAGTACTTC
CASSFQYQETQYF
>-|many|TRBJ2-1|TRBV20-1
TGCAGTGCCCGGGAACGGACCCACAATGAGCAGTTCTTC
CSARERTHNEQFF
>-|-|TRBJ2-1|TRBV19
TGTGCCAGTAGTATACGCGGGACTCCCAACAATGAGCAGTTCTTC
CASSIRGTPNNEQFF
>TRBD2|once|TRBJ2-1|TRBV6-1
TGTGCCAGCAATCCCATTCGCGGGAGTGGGTACAATGAGCAGTTCTTC
CASNPIRGSGYNEQFF
>-|many|TRBJ2-5|TRBV14
TGTGCCAGCAGCCGACGGGACACCCAAGAGACCCAGTACTTC
CASSRRDTQETQYF
>TRBD1|many|TRBJ1-2|TRBV29-1
TGCAGCGCTGAGCACGGGACAGGGGGAAGGTTGTATGGCTACACCTTC
CSAEHGTGGRLYGYTF
>-|many|TRBJ1-1|TRBV5-6
TGTGCCAGCAGCTCCAGGGGTTGGGGGGCGCGGGACACTGAAGCTTTCTTT
CASSSRGWGARDTEAFF
>-|many|TRBJ2-2|TRBV6-1
TGTGCCAGCAGTTATAATCCAGGGATCGCCGGGGAGCTGTTTTTT
CASSYNPGIAGELFF
>-|many|TRBJ1-1|TRBV30
TGTGCCTGGAGTAGCCCGAACACTGAAGCTTTCTTT
CAWSSPNTEAFF
>-|many|TRBJ1-4|TRBV7-9
TGTGCCAGCAGCTTTGCTCCGATATCAACTAATGAAAAACTGTTTTTT
CASSFAPISTNEKLFF
>-|few|TRBJ1-4|TRBV12-3/TRBV12-4
TGTGCCAGCAGTTTCGCGATAGCAACTAATGAAAAACTGTTTTTT
CASSFAIATNEKLFF
>TRBD2|-|TRBJ2-1|TRBV6-4
TGTGCCAGCAGTGACTCAATCAGCGGGGGGAGTGAGCAGTTCTTC
CASSDSISGGSEQFF
>-|-|TRBJ2-7|TRBV18
TGTGCCAGCTCACCAATCGACAGTCCGGCGCCCTACGAGCAGTACTTC
CASSPIDSPAPYEQYF
>-|many|TRBJ2-1|TRBV13
TGTGCCAGCAGCTTCGGGACATACAACAATGAGCAGTTCTTC
CASSFGTYNNEQFF
>-|many|TRBJ1-4|TRBV7-2
TGTGCCAGCAGCTTAGTCACGGGGAATGAAAAACTGTTTTTT
CASSLVTGNEKLFF
>-|many|TRBJ1-4|TRBV12-3/TRBV12-4
TGTGCCAGCAGTCGACAGATTAATGAAAAACTGTTTTTT
CASSRQINEKLFF
>-|many|TRBJ2-7|TRBV7-9
TGTGCCAGCAGCGGGGACGGTAGATACGAGCAGTACTTC
CASSGDGRYEQYF
>TRBD2|-|TRBJ2-3|TRBV12-3/TRBV12-4
TGTGCCAGCAGTTCCCCGGGACTAGCGGAGGGGGATACGCAGTATTTT
CASSSPGLAEGDTQYF
>TRBD2|-|TRBJ2-5|TRBV15
TGTGCCACCAATCCGGGACTACAAGAGACCCAGTACTTC
CATNPGLQETQYF
>-|many|TRBJ1-2|TRBV5-1
TGCGCCAGCAGCTTGAGGGGAGTGCAGTATGGCTACACCTTC
CASSLRGVQYGYTF
>TRBD1|-|TRBJ2-3|TRBV5-1
TGCGCCAGCAGCCGAGGACAGGGGGCGAAAGATACGCAGTATTTT
CASSRGQGAKDTQYF
>-|many|TRBJ2-7|TRBV7-2
TGTGCCAGCAGCTTAGTCCCCACAAACTACTACGAGCAGTACTTC
CASSLVPTNYYEQYF
>-|many|TRBJ2-5|TRBV6-1
TGTGCCAGCACTCAGAGACAAGAGACCCAGTACTTC
CASTQRQETQYF
>TRBD2|many|TRBJ2-7|TRBV13
TGTGCCAGCAGCTTCAGGACTAGCGGGGCAGACGAGCAGTACTTC
CASSFRTSGADEQYF
>TRBD2|few|TRBJ2-1|TRBV6-1
TGTGCCAGCAGCCCAGGACTAGCGGGGCATTTGAGTGAGCAGTTCTTC
CASSPGLAGHLSEQFF
>-|many|TRBJ1-1|TRBV3-1
TGTGCCAGCTCCTTGGGGCGGGACACTGAAGCTTTCTTT
CASSLGRDTEAFF
>-|many|TRBJ2-7|TRBV6-2/TRBV6-3
TGTGCCAGCAGCCAACAGGCCTACGAGCAGTACTTC
CASSQQAYEQYF
>TRBD1|-|TRBJ1-2|TRBV4-1
TGCGCCAGCAGCCAAACACAGGGGGGGAGCTATGGCTACACCTTC
CASSQTQGGSYGYTF
>-|-|TRBJ1-1|TRBV6-6
TGTGCCAGCAGTTACTGGGGAAATGTTGAAGCTTTCTTT
CASSYWGNVEAFF
>-|many|TRBJ2-1|TRBV4-1
TGCGCCAGCAGCCAAGAAACAAACTCCTACAATGAGCAGTTCTTC
CASSQETNSYNEQFF
>TRBD2|many|TRBJ2-5|TRBV5-1
TGCGCCAGCAGCTGGAGGGGCGGCAGCGGGGGGCCCCGTGACCAGTACTTC
CASSWRGGSGGPRDQYF
>-|once|TRBJ2-3|TRBV19
TGTGCCAGTAGTATCCGGCCCGCGGAGGCAGATACGCAGTATTTT
CASSIRPAEADTQYF
>-|-|TRBJ2-5|TRBV20-1
TGCAGTGCTAGAGATGAGAGGCGCCACCAAGAGACCCAGTACTTC
CSARDERRHQETQYF
>-|few|TRBJ1-2|TRBV20-1
TGCAGTTCTAGGGGCAGCGACTCTAACTATGGCTACACCTTC
CSSRGSDSNYGYTF
>-|many|TRBJ2-5|TRBV11-2
TGTGCCAGCAGCTTTGTCGAGACCCAGTACTTC
CASSFVETQYF
>TRBD2|many|TRBJ2-1|TRBV19
TGTGCCAGTAGTATAGACGGGAGCGGGAAACGGAATGAGCAGTTCTTC
CASSIDGSGKRNEQFF
>TRBD2|-|TRBJ2-7|TRBV15
TGTGCCACCAGCAGAGTCCCGGGACTAGCAGTCGAGCAGTACTTC
CATSRVPGLAVEQYF